This TCR beta chain appears in the sequencing data of a study of neurological immune-mediated disorders. Whole-study findings and limits: Among expanded clones, no CDR3 amino acid sequences were shared across subjects, a pattern suggesting private repertoires in all groups.

Germline CDR1 LNHDA, CDR2 SQIVND (reference sequence). The CDR3 has 14 residues. After removal of 7 bases from V and 1 base from J, the junction contained 6 bases not matched to a gene. This clonotype came up many times. Its antigen is not known. 5'RACE generated cDNA with 10-nucleotide random UMIs. TCRdb fed the 5' RACE reads into MiXCR, producing one record per CDR3 protein. The data hold about 53,000 distinct CDR3 sequences, with over 15% observed a single time. The rearrangement uses TRBV19 and TRBJ1-1, with 7 nucleotides matching TRBD1. The receptor was derived from a man aged 60 to 69 in good health. Sequenced input: PBMCs. CDR3 DNA sequence: TGTGCCAGTACTCCGGGACAGTCGAACACTGAAGCTTTCTTT. Its translation is CASTPGQSNTEAFF.